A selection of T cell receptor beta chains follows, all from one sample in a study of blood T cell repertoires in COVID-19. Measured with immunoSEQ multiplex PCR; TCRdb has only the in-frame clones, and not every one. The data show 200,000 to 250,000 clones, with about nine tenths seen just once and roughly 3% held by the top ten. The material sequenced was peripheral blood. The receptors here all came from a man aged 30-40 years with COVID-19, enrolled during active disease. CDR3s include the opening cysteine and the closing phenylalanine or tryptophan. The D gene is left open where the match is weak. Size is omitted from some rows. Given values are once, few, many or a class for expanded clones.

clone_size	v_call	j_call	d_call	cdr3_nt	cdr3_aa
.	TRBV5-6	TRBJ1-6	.	TGTGCCAGCAGCTTAGACGGGGACAAAATCTCCTATAATTCACCCCTCCACTTT	CASSLDGDKISYNSPLHF
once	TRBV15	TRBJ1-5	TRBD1	TGTGCCACCAGCAGGACAGGGGCTCAGCCCCAGCATTTT	CATSRTGAQPQHF
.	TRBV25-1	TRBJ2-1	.	TGTGCCAGCAGTGAATTGAGGGACTTCAAATACAATGAGCAGTTCTTC	CASSELRDFKYNEQFF
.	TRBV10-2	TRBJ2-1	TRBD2	TGCGCCAGCAGTATAACGGGATCGGGACTAGCGGGAGAGTACAATGAGCAGTTCTTC	CASSITGSGLAGEYNEQFF
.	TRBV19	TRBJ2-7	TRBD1	TGTGCCAGTAGCTACGGGACAGGGGCTTCCTACGAGCAGTACTTC	CASSYGTGASYEQYF
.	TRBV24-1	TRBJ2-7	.	TGTGCCACCAGTGATGGGAGCTACGAGCAGTACTTC	CATSDGSYEQYF
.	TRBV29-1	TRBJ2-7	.	TGCAGCGGGGAACTCGGGGGAGGCAACTACGAGCAGTACTTC	CSGELGGGNYEQYF
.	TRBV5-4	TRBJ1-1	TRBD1	TGTGCCAGCAGCACTGACAGGGGTCGGAGCATGGCTTTCTTT	CASSTDRGRSMAFF
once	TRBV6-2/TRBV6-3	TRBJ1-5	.	TGTGCCAGCAGCGGAAGTCGGGGTCAGCCCCAGCATTTT	CASSGSRGQPQHF
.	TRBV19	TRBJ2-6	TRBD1	TGTGCCAGTAGTACCAGACAGGGTACGCGTTCTGGGGCCAACGTCCTGACTTTC	CASSTRQGTRSGANVLTF
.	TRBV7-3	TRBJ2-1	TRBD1	TGTGCCAGCAGCTCCCTACCGGGACAGGTAGGGAATGAGCAGTTCTTC	CASSSLPGQVGNEQFF
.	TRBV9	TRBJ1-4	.	TGTGCCAGCAGCGTAGGACAGACAACTAATGAAAAACTGTTTTTT	CASSVGQTTNEKLFF
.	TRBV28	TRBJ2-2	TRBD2	TGTGCCAGCAGTTTATCGGGACTAGCGGAGAACACCGGGGAGCTGTTTTTT	CASSLSGLAENTGELFF
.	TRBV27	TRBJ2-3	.	TGTGCCAGCAGTGACTACTACGCGGGGCCTAGCACAGATACGCAGTATTTT	CASSDYYAGPSTDTQYF
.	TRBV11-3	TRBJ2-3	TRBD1	TGTGCCAGCAGCTACTCCTCCGGGACAGGGCATCAAGATACGCAGTATTTT	CASSYSSGTGHQDTQYF
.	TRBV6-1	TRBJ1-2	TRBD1	TGTGCCAGCAGTGCAAGTCCCGGGACAGGGGTTAGGTATGGCTACACCTTC	CASSASPGTGVRYGYTF
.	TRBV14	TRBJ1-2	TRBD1	TGTGCCAGCAGCCACCTACAGGGGTCTGGCTACACCTTC	CASSHLQGSGYTF
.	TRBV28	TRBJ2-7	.	TGTGCCAGCAGGACCGGAGTGAGCTACGAGCAGTACTTC	CASRTGVSYEQYF
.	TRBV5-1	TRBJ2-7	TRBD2	TGCGCCAGCAGCCGGGGACTAGCGGGGGACGAGCAGTACTTC	CASSRGLAGDEQYF
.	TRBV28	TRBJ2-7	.	TGTGCCAGCAGACAGGGATTCTCCTACGAGCAGTACTTC	CASRQGFSYEQYF
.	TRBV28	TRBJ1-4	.	TGTGCCAGCAGCCGTCAGTGGTCAACTAATGAAAAACTGTTTTTT	CASSRQWSTNEKLFF
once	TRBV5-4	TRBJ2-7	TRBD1	TGTGCCAGCAGCTTGGCGGGACAGGGGCAGCGGGAGCAGTACTTC	CASSLAGQGQREQYF
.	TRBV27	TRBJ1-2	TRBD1	TGTGCCAGCAGTTACCGGGACAGGGGGCGATATGGCTACACCTTC	CASSYRDRGRYGYTF
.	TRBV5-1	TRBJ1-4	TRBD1	TGCGCCAGCAGCGTACCGGGACAGGGGAATGAAAAACTGTTTTTT	CASSVPGQGNEKLFF
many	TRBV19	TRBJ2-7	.	TGTGCCAGTAGTATTGCCAGTACCTACGAGCAGTACTTC	CASSIASTYEQYF
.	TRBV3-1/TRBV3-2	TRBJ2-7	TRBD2	TGTGCCAGCAGCCCGCGACTAGCGGGAGGGCCCTACGAGCAGTACTTC	CASSPRLAGGPYEQYF
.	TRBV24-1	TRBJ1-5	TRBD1	TGTGCCACCAGTGATCATGTACTAGGGACAGGGGGCAATCAGCCCCAGCATTTT	CATSDHVLGTGGNQPQHF